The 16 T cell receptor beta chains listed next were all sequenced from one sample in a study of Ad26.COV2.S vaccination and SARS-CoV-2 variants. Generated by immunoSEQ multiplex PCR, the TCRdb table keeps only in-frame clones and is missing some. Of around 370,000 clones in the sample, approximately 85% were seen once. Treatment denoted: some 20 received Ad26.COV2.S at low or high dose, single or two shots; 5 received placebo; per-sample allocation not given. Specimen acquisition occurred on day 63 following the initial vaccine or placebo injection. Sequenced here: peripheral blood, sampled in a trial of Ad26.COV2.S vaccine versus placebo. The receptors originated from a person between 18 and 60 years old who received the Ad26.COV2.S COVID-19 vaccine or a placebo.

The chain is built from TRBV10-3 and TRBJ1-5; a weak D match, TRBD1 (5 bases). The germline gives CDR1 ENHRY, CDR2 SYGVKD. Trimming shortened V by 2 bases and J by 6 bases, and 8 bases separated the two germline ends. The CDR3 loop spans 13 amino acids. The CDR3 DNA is TGTGCCATCAGTGAGATAGGGGCTCAGCCCCAGCATTTT. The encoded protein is CAISEIGAQPQHF.

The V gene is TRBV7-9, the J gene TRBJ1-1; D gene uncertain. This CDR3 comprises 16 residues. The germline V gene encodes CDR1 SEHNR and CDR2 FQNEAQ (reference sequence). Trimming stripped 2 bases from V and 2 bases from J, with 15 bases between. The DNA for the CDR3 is TGTGCCAGCAGCTTAACTTTAACAAATCATAACACTGAAGCTTTCTTT. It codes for CASSLTLTNHNTEAFF.

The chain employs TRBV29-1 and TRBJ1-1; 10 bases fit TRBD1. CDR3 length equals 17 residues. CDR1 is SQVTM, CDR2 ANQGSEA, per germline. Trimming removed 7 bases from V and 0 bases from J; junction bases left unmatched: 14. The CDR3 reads CSEPPGQGLGLNTEAFF. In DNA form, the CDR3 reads TGCAGCGAACCACCGGGACAGGGGTTAGGATTGAACACTGAAGCTTTCTTT.

The CDR3 DNA is TGTGCCACCAGCAGAGGTAGACAGAGAACCTATGGCTACACCTTC. This encodes CATSRGRQRTYGYTF. The V and J genes are TRBV15 and TRBJ1-2, with D possibly TRBD1 on 5 matching bases. The V and J ends lost 1 base and 4 bases respectively, with 13 bases between them. From germline, CDR1 is LNHNV and CDR2 YYDKDF (reference sequence). This CDR3 spans 15 amino acids.

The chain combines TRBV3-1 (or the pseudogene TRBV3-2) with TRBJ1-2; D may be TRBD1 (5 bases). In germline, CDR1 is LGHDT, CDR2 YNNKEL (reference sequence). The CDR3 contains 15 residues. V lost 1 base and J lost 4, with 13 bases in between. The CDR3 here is CASSQVGGASYGYTF. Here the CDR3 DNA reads TGTGCCAGCAGCCAAGTTGGAGGGGCGAGCTATGGCTACACCTTC.

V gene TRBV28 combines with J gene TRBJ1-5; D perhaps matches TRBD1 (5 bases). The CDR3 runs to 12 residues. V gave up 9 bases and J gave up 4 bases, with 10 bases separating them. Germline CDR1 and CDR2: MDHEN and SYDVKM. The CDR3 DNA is TGTGCCAGTTGGGGCGGGAATCAGCCCCAGCATTTT. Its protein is CASWGGNQPQHF.

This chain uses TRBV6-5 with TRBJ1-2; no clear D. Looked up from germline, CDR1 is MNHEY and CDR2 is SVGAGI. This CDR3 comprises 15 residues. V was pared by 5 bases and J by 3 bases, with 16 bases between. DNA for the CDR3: TGTGCCAGCAGTCCCATAGTTTCCGGTGACTATGGCTACACCTTC. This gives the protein CASSPIVSGDYGYTF.

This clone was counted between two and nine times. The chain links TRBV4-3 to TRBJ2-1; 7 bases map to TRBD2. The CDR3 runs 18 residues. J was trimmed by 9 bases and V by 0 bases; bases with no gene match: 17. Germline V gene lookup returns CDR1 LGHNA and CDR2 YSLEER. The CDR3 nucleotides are TGCGCCAGCAGCCAAGAACCCCTGATCGGTCAGGGCGGGAGTGAGCAGTTCTTC. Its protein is CASSQEPLIGQGGSEQFF.

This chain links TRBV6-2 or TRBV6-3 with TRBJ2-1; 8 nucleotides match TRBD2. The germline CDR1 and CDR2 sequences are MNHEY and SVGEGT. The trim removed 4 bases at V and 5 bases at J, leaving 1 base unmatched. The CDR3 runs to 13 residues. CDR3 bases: TGTGCCAGCAGTTGGACTAGCCACAATGAGCAGTTCTTC. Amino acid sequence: CASSWTSHNEQFF.

CDR3 sequence reads: CASSLEGNAGTGFYNEQFF. The DNA for the CDR3 is TGCGCCAGCAGCTTGGAGGGGAACGCCGGGACAGGGTTCTACAATGAGCAGTTCTTC. This chain uses TRBV5-1 with TRBJ2-1; 9 nucleotides line up with TRBD1. CDR3 size: 19 residues. Germline loops: CDR1 SGHRS, CDR2 YFSETQ. J lost 3 bases, V lost 0 bases, and 13 bases had no gene match.

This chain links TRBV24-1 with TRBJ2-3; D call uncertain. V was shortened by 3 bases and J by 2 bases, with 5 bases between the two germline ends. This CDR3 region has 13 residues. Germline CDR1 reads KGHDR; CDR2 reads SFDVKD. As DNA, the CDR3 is TGTGCCACCAGTGATCCACCCACAGATACGCAGTATTTT. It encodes CATSDPPTDTQYF.

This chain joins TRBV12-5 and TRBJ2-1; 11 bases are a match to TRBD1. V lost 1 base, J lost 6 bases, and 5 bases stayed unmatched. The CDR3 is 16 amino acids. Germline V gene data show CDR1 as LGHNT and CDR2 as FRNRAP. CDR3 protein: CASGLDSGTGGNEQFF. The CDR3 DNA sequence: TGTGCTAGTGGTTTGGACTCCGGGACAGGGGGCAATGAGCAGTTCTTC.

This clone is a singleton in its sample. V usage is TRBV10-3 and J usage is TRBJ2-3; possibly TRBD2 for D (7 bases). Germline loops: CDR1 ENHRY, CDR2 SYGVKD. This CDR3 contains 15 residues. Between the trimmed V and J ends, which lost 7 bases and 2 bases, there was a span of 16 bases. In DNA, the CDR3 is TGTGCCATCACCTTGGGGGGGGGCCCCACAGATACGCAGTATTTT. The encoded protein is CAITLGGGPTDTQYF.

In nucleotides, the CDR3 is TGTGCCAGCAGCCAAGTTGGGCAGGGGGCGTTCCGGTACGAGCAGTACTTC. Translating it yields CASSQVGQGAFRYEQYF. This chain joins TRBV3-1 (or the pseudogene TRBV3-2) and TRBJ2-7; 8 bases agree with TRBD1. CDR1 and CDR2 from the germline V gene are LGHDT and YNNKEL (reference sequence). The CDR3 has 17 amino acids. J was trimmed by 4 bases and V by 1 base; bases with no gene match: 12.

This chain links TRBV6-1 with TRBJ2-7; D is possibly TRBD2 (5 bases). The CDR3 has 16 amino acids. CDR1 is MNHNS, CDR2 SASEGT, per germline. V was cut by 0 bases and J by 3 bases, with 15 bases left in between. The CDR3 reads CASSEAAGPGLYEQYF. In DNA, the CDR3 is TGTGCCAGCAGTGAAGCGGCGGGTCCTGGCCTCTACGAGCAGTACTTC.

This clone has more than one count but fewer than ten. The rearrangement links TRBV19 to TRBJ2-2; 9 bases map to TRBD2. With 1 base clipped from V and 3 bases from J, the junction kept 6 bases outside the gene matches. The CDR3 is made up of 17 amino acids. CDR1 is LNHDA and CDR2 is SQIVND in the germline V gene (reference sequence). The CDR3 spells CASSIVLAGSDTGELFF. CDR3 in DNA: TGTGCCAGTAGTATAGTACTAGCGGGTAGTGACACCGGGGAGCTGTTTTTT.